This entry lists 14 T cell receptor beta chains sequenced from one sample in a study of glioma-infiltrating T cells after dendritic cell vaccination. TCRdb's copy holds only in-frame clones and misses some; the assay was immunoSEQ multiplex PCR. The sample yields about 73,000 clones, around 80% seen once. Sequencing was performed on blood, taken before dendritic cell vaccination. These receptors all stem from a human donor with glioblastoma.

The rearrangement links TRBV19 to TRBJ2-7; possible D gene TRBD2, 5 bases. This CDR3 has 14 residues. The germline CDR1 and CDR2 sequences are LNHDA and SQIVND (reference sequence). The germline V and J ends were trimmed by 5 bases and 5 bases, with 16 bases remaining between them. The CDR3 DNA is TGTGCCAGTAGTGCCCGGGATCGGCGCGACGAGCAGTACTTC. This codes for CASSARDRRDEQYF.

The genes are TRBV29-1 and TRBJ1-3; D remains ambiguous. This CDR3 contains 12 residues. Germline lookup yields CDR1 SQVTM and CDR2 ANQGSEA. V lost 7 bases, J lost 0 bases, and 7 bases lay in between. CDR3 DNA: TGCAGCGCCCGGTTCTCTGGAAACACCATATATTTT. It translates to CSARFSGNTIYF.

This clone was detected only a few times. This chain links TRBV5-1 with TRBJ2-7; 12 bases agree with TRBD1. Germline-derived CDR1 and CDR2 are SGHRS and YFSETQ. The CDR3 has 16 amino acids. V was pared by 4 bases and J by 7 bases, with 12 bases of the junction left unmatched. The CDR3 nucleotides read TGCGCCAGCAGCCGGGGACCGGGACAGGGGGCGTGGGAGCAGTACTTC. Protein sequence: CASSRGPGQGAWEQYF.

This chain links TRBV6-1 with TRBJ2-7, with 13 bases matching TRBD2. V lost 1 base to trimming and J lost 12 bases; unmatched junction nucleotides: 6. This CDR3 is built from 14 residues. CDR1 and CDR2 from the germline V gene are MNHNS and SASEGT. The CDR3 DNA reads as TGTGCCAGCAGTGAAGTAGGGACTAGCGGGATTCGGTACGTC. Its protein is CASSEVGTSGIRYV.

The chain carries TRBV13 and TRBJ2-2, with D uncertain. With 0 bases removed from V and 3 bases from J, the gap between germline ends came to 5 bases. The CDR3 is 14 amino acids. Germline V gene sequence: CDR1 PRHDT, CDR2 FYEKMQ (reference sequence). CDR3 in amino acids: CASSLGDYTGELFF. The CDR3 DNA reads as TGTGCCAGCAGCTTAGGCGACTACACCGGGGAGCTGTTTTTT.

This clone appeared once. The genes are TRBV5-1 and TRBJ2-5; 14 nucleotides line up with TRBD2. Unmatched junction bases numbered 7, after V lost 4 bases and J lost 5 bases. This CDR3 region has 16 residues. Germline-derived CDR1 and CDR2 are SGHRS and YFSETQ. The CDR3 DNA sequence: TGCGCCAGCAGCGACGGACTAGCGGGAGGCGGGGAGACCCAGTACTTC. Its protein product is CASSDGLAGGGETQYF.

The V gene is TRBV28, the J gene TRBJ1-5; 7 bases line up with TRBD1. The CDR3 has 14 residues. The V and J ends lost 5 bases and 2 bases, in that order; junction bases with no gene match: 3. The V gene's germline CDR1 is MDHEN and CDR2 SYDVKM. This CDR3 reads CASSRTGRNQPQHF. DNA of the CDR3: TGTGCCAGCAGTCGGACAGGACGCAATCAGCCCCAGCATTTT.

This rearrangement joins TRBV19 to TRBJ1-2; D unclear. V lost 5 bases to trimming and J lost 4 bases, with 11 bases between them. In germline, CDR1 is LNHDA, CDR2 SQIVND (reference sequence). The CDR3 extends over 13 amino acids. CDR3 DNA: TGTGCCAGTAGTGAAGAACAGACCTATGGCTACACCTTC. Protein sequence: CASSEEQTYGYTF.

This chain connects TRBV7-6 to TRBJ2-7, with 7 positions matching TRBD2. Germline trimming cut 8 bases from V and 0 bases from J; bases unmatched to any gene: 4. The CDR3 spans 13 residues. The germline gives CDR1 SGHVS, CDR2 FNYEAQ. CDR3 DNA: TGTGCCAGCGGCGGGGGAAGCTCCTACGAGCAGTACTTC. It is translated as CASGGGSSYEQYF.

The V and J genes are TRBV21-1 and TRBJ2-1; the table's D call TRBD2 went unverified against the DNA. TRBV21-1 corresponds to a pseudogene. The CDR3 is 17 residues long. The DNA of the CDR3 is TGTGCCAGCAGCAACGGAAGCGGGAGGGCCTTTAGCAATGAGCAGTTCTTC. Protein: CASSNGSGRAFSNEQFF.

This clone was seen a few times. The V and J genes are TRBV6-1 and TRBJ2-7; 10 bases match TRBD1. Germline values: CDR1 MNHNS, CDR2 SASEGT. J gave up 3 bases and V 1 base, and 3 bases lay outside the gene matches. The CDR3 is made up of 15 amino acids. CDR3 sequence (DNA): TGTGCCAGCAGTGAAGGGACAGGGGGAGTCTACGAGCAGTACGTC. This encodes CASSEGTGGVYEQYV.

This chain uses TRBV6-4 with TRBJ2-1; no reliable D call. CDR1 MRHNA and CDR2 SNTAGT come from the germline V gene. V lost 4 bases to trimming and J lost 8 bases, with 12 bases between them. The CDR3 length is 13 residues. CDR3 bases: TGTGCCAGCAGTGGACGTGAGGTCGATGAGCAGTTCTTC. Translation: CASSGREVDEQFF.

The chain couples TRBV6-1 to TRBJ2-5, with unresolved D. The V end lost 1 base, the J end lost 2 bases, and 8 bases lay between the germline ends. From germline, CDR1 is MNHNS and CDR2 SASEGT. This CDR3 is 14 amino acids long. CDR3 sequence (DNA): TGTGCCAGCAGTGAAGGGGCACGACAAGAGACCCAGTACTTC. Protein sequence: CASSEGARQETQYF.

V is TRBV2 and J is TRBJ2-5; 8 bases line up with TRBD1. The ends lost 6 bases at V and 0 bases at J; junction bases unmatched: 9. The CDR3 is 16 residues long. Germline V gene data show CDR1 as SNHLY and CDR2 as FYNNEI. The CDR3: CASSAAGGAYQETQYF. The CDR3 DNA is TGTGCCAGCAGCGCGGCAGGGGGCGCATACCAAGAGACCCAGTACTTC.